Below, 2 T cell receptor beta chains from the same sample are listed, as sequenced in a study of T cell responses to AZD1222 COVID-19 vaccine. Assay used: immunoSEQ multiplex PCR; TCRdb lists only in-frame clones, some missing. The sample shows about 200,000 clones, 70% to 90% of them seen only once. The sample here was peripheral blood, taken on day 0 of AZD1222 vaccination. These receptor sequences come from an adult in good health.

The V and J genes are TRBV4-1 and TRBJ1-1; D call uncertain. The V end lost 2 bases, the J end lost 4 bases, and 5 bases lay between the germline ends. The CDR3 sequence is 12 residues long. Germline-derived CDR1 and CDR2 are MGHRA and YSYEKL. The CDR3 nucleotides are TGCGCCAGCAGCCAACCATTCACTGAAGCTTTCTTT. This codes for CASSQPFTEAFF.

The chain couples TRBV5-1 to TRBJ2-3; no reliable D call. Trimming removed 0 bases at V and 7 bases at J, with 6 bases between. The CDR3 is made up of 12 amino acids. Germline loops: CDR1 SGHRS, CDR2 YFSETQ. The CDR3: CASSLDPNTQYF. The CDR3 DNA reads TGCGCCAGCAGCTTGGATCCTAATACGCAGTATTTT.